This T cell receptor (beta chain) was recovered during a study of regulatory T cells in long-lasting Graves disease. General observations from the study: Lower TCR diversity characterized persistent Graves' patients relative to newly diagnosed patients.

The sample's time point: newly diagnosed GD, antithyroid drugs for less than 3 months. From RNA extracted from PBMCs, the TCR library was made. The V gene lost 0 bases and the J gene lost 0 bases, with 2 bases spanning the gap. Germline lookup yields CDR1 LNHNV and CDR2 YYDKDF (reference sequence). There are 14 residues in the CDR3. On this clonotype itself: As yet, its antigen is unknown.

Combining iRepertoire HTBI primers with Arm-PCR of CDR3 regions, the authors built TCR beta libraries. TCRdb re-called the multiplex PCR reads through MiXCR, storing one row per CDR3 protein. The data contain roughly 350,000 distinct CDR3 sequences, 16% of them singletons. This same sample was also part of a study on T cells in Graves' hyperthyroidism and ophthalmopathy.

Sequenced here: peripheral blood mononuclear cells (PBMCs), sampled at new diagnosis, from a patient treated with antithyroid drugs. J is TRBJ1-4 and V is TRBV15; D ambiguous. This clonotype was obtained from a man aged 40-49 years with Graves disease. CDR3 residues: CATSRDATNEKLFF. As DNA, the CDR3 is TGTGCCACCAGCAGAGACGCAACTAATGAAAAACTGTTTTTT.